This TCR beta chain was recorded in a study of blood T cell repertoires in COVID-19. In assigning cohorts, the study relied on participant-reported clinical history. The CDR3 covers 15 residues. CDR1 and CDR2 (germline): SGHRS, YFSETQ. V shed 3 bases and J shed 8 bases, with 20 bases lying between them. In the authors' methods: Reference gene primer amplification gave estimated nucleated cell counts. Profiling relied on immunoSEQ multiplex PCR, and the TCRdb table lists in-frame clones only, not all of them. From that table come the V and J calls and clone size; the DNA was used to work out D and trimming. The table shows approximately 240,000 clones, with 75% to 95% occurring only once. The count of this clone is one.

This rearrangement joins TRBV5-1 to TRBJ1-2, with D possibly matching TRBD1 (5 bases). The sequence came from a woman aged 18-29 years who had recovered from COVID-19. Sequencing used PBMCs or T cells enriched from blood (not recorded which). CDR3 loop: CASSWGDDSLEGYTF. The CDR3 coding sequence is TGCGCCAGCAGCTGGGGGGACGACTCCTTAGAGGGCTACACCTTC.